This note documents a single T cell receptor beta chain sequence. This sample is drawn from a study of blood T cell repertoires in COVID-19. Study information: Some COVID-19 samples were acute and others convalescent; all came from the United States, Italy and Spain. In each case, the material was cDNA or gDNA derived from T cells, B-cell-depleted T cells, or PBMCs.

Produced via immunoSEQ multiplex PCR; TCRdb's table is partial and in-frame only. The table lists 80,000 to 100,000 clones, approximately 86% of them singletons. Germline V lookup: CDR1 LGHDT, CDR2 YNNKEL (reference sequence). Trimming cost V 1 base and J 10 bases; bases outside gene matches: 2. CDR3 length: 14 residues. The chain carries TRBV3-1 (or the pseudogene TRBV3-2) and TRBJ2-1, with TRBD2 matching 12 bases. This clonotype originated in a man in his forties or fifties with acute or convalescent COVID-19. What was sequenced was peripheral blood. CDR3 loop: CASSQGLAGAEQFF. In nucleotides, the CDR3 is TGTGCCAGCAGCCAAGGACTAGCGGGAGCAGAGCAGTTCTTC.